One T cell receptor (beta chain) is described in this entry. Generated by immunoSEQ multiplex PCR, the TCRdb table keeps only in-frame clones and is missing some. The sample shows 65,000 to 90,000 clones, around 88% of them seen only once. V was pared by 5 bases and J by 5 bases, with 6 bases of the junction left unmatched. Germline CDR1 reads SGHTA; CDR2 reads FQGTGA. The length of the CDR3 is 15 residues. These data belong to a study of OX40 agonist ivuxolimab in advanced cancers. This specimen was CD4+ or CD8+ T cells sorted from blood, taken in a trial of the OX40 agonist ivuxolimab. This receptor was taken from an adult with an advanced solid tumor such as melanoma, head and neck, liver or kidney cancer. The rearrangement joins TRBV7-3 to TRBJ2-1, with 10 bases fitting TRBD2. The CDR3 here is CASSPRTSGDNEQFF. The CDR3, as DNA: TGTGCCAGCAGCCCCAGGACTAGCGGCGACAATGAGCAGTTCTTC. Full variable domain (remainder filled in from reference TRBV7-3 and TRBJ2-1): GAGVSQTPSNKVTEKGKYVELRCDPISGHTALYWYRQSLGQGPEFLIYFQGTGAADDSGLPNDRFFAVRPEGSVSTLKIQRTERGDSAVYLCASSPRTSGDNEQFFGPGTRLTVL.